The next 15 T cell receptor beta chains were all read from a single sample in a study of T cells in Graves' hyperthyroidism and ophthalmopathy. It was RNA transcripts that yielded the amplified TCR beta CDR3 regions. A first-round RT-PCR of the TCR CDR3 used the HTBI primer set. A single record per CDR3 protein comes from TCRdb applying MiXCR to the multiplex PCR reads. In the table there are around 34,000 distinct CDR3 sequences, around half of which are singletons. Sequenced sample: blood. These receptors all come from a woman between 40 and 50 years old with Graves' ophthalmopathy.

This chain links TRBV11-3 with TRBJ2-1; TRBD1 aligns across 8 bases. The CDR3 is made up of 16 amino acids. The germline V gene has CDR1 SGHNT and CDR2 YENEEA. After removal of 5 bases from V and 10 bases from J, the junction contained 16 bases not matched to a gene. The CDR3 DNA sequence: TGTGCCAGCAGCCCGTCCGGGACAGGAGGCTCGTTGGAGCAGTTCTTC. This gives the protein CASSPSGTGGSLEQFF.

V gene TRBV24-1 combines with J gene TRBJ2-3; D might be TRBD1 or TRBD2, each matching 5 bases. CDR3 length: 13 residues. CDR1 and CDR2 from the germline V gene are KGHDR and SFDVKD. Trimming cost V 6 bases and J 2 bases, with 8 bases left between them. The CDR3 nucleotides read TGTGCCACCAGTTGGGGGACCACAGATACGCAGTATTTT. It specifies CATSWGTTDTQYF.

The chain couples TRBV5-1 to TRBJ2-1; 9 bases agree with TRBD1. V trimming: 4 bases; J trimming: 5 bases; junction bases outside the gene matches: 19. The CDR3 length is 19 residues. Germline lookup yields CDR1 SGHRS and CDR2 YFSETQ. The CDR3 sequence is CASSLGDYRGTGIDNEQFF. The CDR3 bases are TGCGCCAGCAGCCTGGGGGATTATCGAGGGACAGGGATTGACAATGAGCAGTTCTTC.

This sequence joins TRBV4-3 and TRBJ1-3, with D perhaps matching TRBD1 (5 bases). Trimming shortened V by 0 bases and J by 2 bases, and 8 bases separated the two germline ends. The CDR3 covers 15 residues. CDR1 and CDR2 from the germline V gene are LGHNA and YSLEER. The CDR3 protein is CASSQEGVAGNTIYF. DNA of the CDR3: TGCGCCAGCAGCCAAGAGGGGGTTGCTGGAAACACCATATATTTT.

A note on this clonotype: The CDR3 ends on some other residue instead of the conserved phenylalanine or tryptophan, so this is likely a read error. The DNA is omitted, as the CDR3 cannot be located on it reliably, and the CDR3 follows TCRdb's listing. The rearrangement links TRBV12-3 or TRBV12-4 to TRBJ1-2; the listed D gene, TRBD1, was not tested against the DNA. Including both end residues, the CDR3 is 15 amino acids long. CDR3 amino acids: CASRPITGTDYGDTV.

Ten or more counts support this clonotype. The chain employs TRBV20-1 and TRBJ2-7; TRBD1 aligns across 9 bases. The V segment lost 6 bases and the J segment 2 bases; nucleotides outside the gene matches: 14. CDR1 DFQATT and CDR2 SNEGSKA come from the germline V gene (reference sequence). The CDR3 covers 16 residues. The CDR3 sequence is CSAKNLDRGSAYEQYF. DNA of the CDR3: TGCAGTGCCAAAAATCTAGACAGGGGGAGCGCCTACGAGCAGTACTTC.

The V and J genes are TRBV5-1 and TRBJ2-2; 7 nucleotides line up with TRBD2. With 2 bases clipped from V and 8 bases from J, the junction kept 18 bases outside the gene matches. Germline V lookup: CDR1 SGHRS, CDR2 YFSETQ. This CDR3 is 18 amino acids long. The CDR3: CASSFSLAVGGGAGELFF. In DNA, the CDR3 is TGCGCCAGCAGCTTTTCCCTAGCCGTGGGGGGAGGGGCGGGGGAGCTGTTTTTT.

This clonotype was counted at least ten times. CDR3: CASSFEGPKVDEQFF. The CDR3 DNA is TGTGCCAGCAGTTTTGAAGGCCCGAAGGTCGATGAGCAGTTCTTC. The chain couples TRBV12-3 or TRBV12-4 to TRBJ2-1; D uncertain. V was trimmed by 3 bases and J by 8 bases, leaving 17 bases between them. This CDR3 has 15 residues.

This clonotype was observed many times. V is TRBV20-1 and J is TRBJ1-2; 10 nucleotides line up with TRBD1. V lost 4 bases, J lost 3 bases, and 8 bases stayed unmatched. Germline CDR1 and CDR2: DFQATT and SNEGSKA (reference sequence). The CDR3 consists of 15 residues. The CDR3 loop reads CSAKDSGTGDYGYTF. For the CDR3, the DNA is TGCAGTGCTAAAGACTCCGGGACAGGGGACTATGGCTACACCTTC.

The genes are TRBV11-3 and TRBJ2-7, with 9 bases identical to TRBD2. Germline CDR1 is SGHNT and CDR2 is YENEEA. Trimming took 1 base from V and 3 from J; bases not matched to a gene: 7. CDR3 length: 16 residues. The CDR3 DNA reads TGTGCCAGCAGCTTAGGCGGGACAGCGGGAGGCTACGAGCAGTACTTC. It yields the protein CASSLGGTAGGYEQYF.

The chain is built from TRBV20-1 and TRBJ2-7, with D possibly TRBD2 on 6 matching bases. CDR3 length equals 14 residues. The germline CDR1 and CDR2 sequences are DFQATT and SNEGSKA (reference sequence). Trimming took off 5 bases at V and 7 bases at J, with 21 bases between the two ends. The CDR3 DNA reads as TGCAGTGCTTGGGACCTAGCGAACACCGGGGAGCAGTACTTC. Translating it yields CSAWDLANTGEQYF.

This clonotype showed up just a few times. The chain carries TRBV7-8 and TRBJ2-3; TRBD1 is a possible D gene (5 bases). Germline V CDR1 and CDR2: SGHVS, FQNEAQ. V was clipped by 5 bases and J by 5 bases, with 17 bases between them. CDR3 size: 15 residues. The CDR3 DNA is TGTGCCAGCAGCCCAAGGGGTCCTGGCATAGATACGCAGTATTTT. It is translated as CASSPRGPGIDTQYF. The complete variable domain, with remaining parts taken from reference TRBV7-8 and TRBJ2-3, reads GAGVSQSPRYKVAKRGQDVALRCDPISGHVSLFWYQQALGQGPEFLTYFQNEAQLDKSGLPSDRFFAERPEGSVSTLKIQRTQQEDSAVYLCASSPRGPGIDTQYFGPGTRLTVL.

In this sample, this clonotype turned up many times. This chain links TRBV2 with TRBJ2-5; TRBD2 matches at 8 bases. Losses at the gene ends were 5 bases for V and 4 bases for J; bases not matched to a gene: 3. This CDR3 region has 13 residues. Germline CDR1 reads SNHLY; CDR2 reads FYNNEI. CDR3 protein: CASSRTSRETQYF. The CDR3 DNA follows: TGTGCCAGCAGTAGGACTAGCCGAGAGACCCAGTACTTC.

The count of this clonotype is one. The CDR3 end shows no conserved phenylalanine or tryptophan, and so a read error is likely. This rearrangement joins TRBV13 to TRBJ1-1; TRBD1 agrees at 12 bases. CDR3 size: 16 residues. Germline lookup yields CDR1 PRHDT and CDR2 FYEKMQ (reference sequence). This CDR3 is CASSSGTGGKGTEAFV. The DNA for the CDR3 is TGCGCCAGCAGTTCTGGGACAGGGGGCAAGGGAACTGAAGCTTTCGTT.

On this clonotype itself: The missing conserved phenylalanine or tryptophan at the end of this CDR3 makes a read error likely. V usage is TRBV5-4 and J usage is TRBJ1-4, with 9 bases that match TRBD1. Germline trimming cut 7 bases from V and 7 bases from J; bases unmatched to any gene: 5. The CDR3 runs 13 residues. The germline V gene has CDR1 SGHNT and CDR2 YYREEE (reference sequence). CDR3 amino acids: CASATGGGEKLFL. The CDR3 nucleotides read TGTGCCAGCGCGACAGGGGGAGGTGAAAAACTGTTTCTT.